One sample yielded the 7 T cell receptor beta chains listed below, sequenced in a study of blood T cell repertoires in COVID-19 (dated by TCRdb to 2019 to 2021). Library preparation employed the immunoSEQ multiplex PCR assay. The clones in this table, taken by TCRdb from immuneACCESS, are in-frame only. Not every clone is retained; where verified, under half of the shortfall comes from an unresolved V gene, and the cause of the rest is unknown. Counted in this sample were some 49,000 clones; roughly nine tenths of them appeared once. The ten largest clonotypes hold 15% to 20% of the sample. Sequenced sample: peripheral blood. These receptors originate from a man aged 65 to 85 with active COVID-19.

J is TRBJ2-1 and V is TRBV11-3, with a possible D match to TRBD2 (5 bases). The V end lost 5 bases, the J end lost 7 bases, and 12 bases lay between the germline ends. The CDR3 runs to 13 residues. Germline CDR1 reads SGHNT; CDR2 reads YENEEA. The CDR3 loop reads CASSTETGNEQFF. The CDR3 region has the DNA TGTGCCAGCAGCACAGAGACGGGGAATGAGCAGTTCTTC.

The V gene is TRBV18, the J gene TRBJ2-7, with D unresolved. V was clipped by 2 bases and J by 0 bases, with 8 bases between them. The CDR3 extends over 14 amino acids. Per the germline V gene, CDR1 is KGHSH and CDR2 is LQKENI. The CDR3 region has the DNA TGTGCCAGCTCACCAGGCGACATCTCCTACGAGCAGTACTTC. Its protein product is CASSPGDISYEQYF.

The chain combines TRBV15 with TRBJ1-2, with D perhaps matching TRBD1 (6 bases). Trimming shortened V by 0 bases and J by 4 bases, and 18 bases separated the two germline ends. Germline V gene lookup returns CDR1 LNHNV and CDR2 YYDKDF (reference sequence). CDR3 length: 17 amino acids. Written as DNA, the CDR3 is TGTGCCACCAGCAGAGATCGAGGAGGACAGACTTTCTATGGCTACACCTTC. Protein product: CATSRDRGGQTFYGYTF.

The chain recombines TRBV4-3 with TRBJ1-1, with 8 bases identical to TRBD1. V lost 3 bases, J lost 4 bases, and 13 bases stayed unmatched. CDR3 length: 17 amino acids. CDR1 is LGHNA and CDR2 is YSLEER in the germline V gene. The CDR3 sequence: CASSHALRAGGFTEAFF. CDR3 nucleotides: TGCGCCAGCAGCCACGCGCTTAGGGCAGGGGGCTTCACTGAAGCTTTCTTT.

CDR3 sequence (DNA): TGCGCCAGCAGCTTGGCCGGGACAGAGGAGACCCAGTACTTC. Its translation: CASSLAGTEETQYF. V is TRBV5-1 and J is TRBJ2-5, with 7 bases that match TRBD1. Germline CDR1 reads SGHRS; CDR2 reads YFSETQ. V shed 0 bases and J 5 bases; nucleotides not matched to a gene: 4. The CDR3 is 14 residues long.

The chain combines TRBV29-1 with TRBJ1-2; TRBD1 might be the D (6 bases). Germline values: CDR1 SQVTM, CDR2 ANQGSEA. V lost 7 bases to trimming and J lost 4 bases, with 13 bases between them. This CDR3 has 12 amino acids. The CDR3 region is CSGGTNLYGYTF. The CDR3 bases are TGCAGCGGAGGGACAAATCTCTATGGCTACACCTTC.

This rearrangement joins TRBV4-2 to TRBJ2-7; 9 bases fit TRBD2. This CDR3 spans 14 amino acids. CDR1 LGHNA and CDR2 YNFKEQ come from the germline V gene. V lost 4 bases to trimming and J lost 2 bases; unmatched junction nucleotides: 3. CDR3 sequence reads: CASSPAGGAYEQYF. The CDR3 DNA reads TGTGCCAGCAGCCCGGCGGGAGGGGCCTACGAGCAGTACTTC.